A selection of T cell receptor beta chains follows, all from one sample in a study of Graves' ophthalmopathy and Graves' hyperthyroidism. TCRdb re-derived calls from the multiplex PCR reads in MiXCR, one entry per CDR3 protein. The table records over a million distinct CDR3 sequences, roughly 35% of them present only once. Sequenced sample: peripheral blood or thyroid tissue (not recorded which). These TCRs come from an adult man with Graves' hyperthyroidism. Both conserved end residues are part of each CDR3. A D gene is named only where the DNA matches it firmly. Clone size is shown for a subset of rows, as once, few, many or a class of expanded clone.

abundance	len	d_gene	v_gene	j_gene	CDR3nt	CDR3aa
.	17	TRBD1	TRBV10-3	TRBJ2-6	TGTGCCATCAGTGGGGACAGGGGGTTCTCTGGGGCCAACGTCCTGACTTTC	CAISGDRGFSGANVLTF
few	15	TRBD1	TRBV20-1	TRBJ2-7	TGCAGTGCTACCACCGGACAGGGGAGTTCCTACGAGCAGTACTTC	CSATTGQGSSYEQYF
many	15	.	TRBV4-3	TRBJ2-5	TGCGCCAGCAGCAGGGGCCCGGGGGATCAAGAGACCCAGTACTTC	CASSRGPGDQETQYF
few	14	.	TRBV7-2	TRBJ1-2	TGTGCCAGCAGCTTAGCGGGAGGCGCCCGAGGCTACACCTTC	CASSLAGGARGYTF
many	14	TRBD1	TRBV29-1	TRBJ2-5	TGCAGCGTTGGGGACAGGTCAAGCGGGGAGACCCAGTACTTC	CSVGDRSSGETQYF
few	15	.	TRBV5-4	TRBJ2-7	TGTGCCAGCAGTCCCTGGCAGGGAGGTTTCTACGAGCAGTACTTC	CASSPWQGGFYEQYF
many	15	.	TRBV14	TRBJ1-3	TGTGCCAGCAGCCAATTATTCCGCTCTGGAAACACCATATATTTT	CASSQLFRSGNTIYF
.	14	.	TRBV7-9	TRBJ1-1	TGTGCCAGCAGCTTAGATGGCCTGAGTTCTGAAGCTTTCTTT	CASSLDGLSSEAFF
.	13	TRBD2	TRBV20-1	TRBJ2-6	TGCAGTGCTCGGACTAGCGGGGTCTACGTCCTGACTTTC	CSARTSGVYVLTF
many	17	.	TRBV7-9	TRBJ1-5	TGTGCCAGCAGCTTAGTGGTGAGGGGAGGCAGCAATCAGCCCCAGCATTTT	CASSLVVRGGSNQPQHF
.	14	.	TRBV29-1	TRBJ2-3	TGCAGCGTTGATGGGCGAGGGGCAGCAGATACGCAGTATTTT	CSVDGRGAADTQYF
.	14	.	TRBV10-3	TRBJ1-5	TGTGCCATCAGTGAATCTGGGGTGGGTCAGCCCCAGCATTTT	CAISESGVGQPQHF
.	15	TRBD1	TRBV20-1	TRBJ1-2	TGCAGTGCTACCGGGACAGGGGCTCCGAACTATGGCTACACCTTC	CSATGTGAPNYGYTF
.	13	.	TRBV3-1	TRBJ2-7	TGTGCCAGCAGCTTGAATGTTGAATACGAGCAGTACTTC	CASSLNVEYEQYF
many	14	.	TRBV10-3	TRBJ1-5	TGTGCCATCAGTGATGTACAGGCAGGACAGCCCCAGCATTTT	CAISDVQAGQPQHF
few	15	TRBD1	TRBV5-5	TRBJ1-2	TGTGCCAGCAGCTTTTTTTGTCCCAGCAGACAGGGGGATACCTTC	CASSFFCPSRQGDTF
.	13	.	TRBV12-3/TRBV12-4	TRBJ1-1	TGTGCCAGCAGTTTTTCCCCACCTTCTGAAGCTTTCTTT	CASSFSPPSEAFF
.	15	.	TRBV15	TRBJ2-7	TGTGCCGCCAGCAGTAGCCGTGAGGGCGCCTACGAGCAGTACTTC	CAASSSREGAYEQYF
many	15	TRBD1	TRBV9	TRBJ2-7	TGTGCCAGCAGCGTAGGTGGACAGGCCTCCTACGAGCAGTACTTC	CASSVGGQASYEQYF
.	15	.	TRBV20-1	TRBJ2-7	TGCAGTGCCGCAAGACAGGCCTCATTCTCCTACGAGCAGTACTTC	CSAARQASFSYEQYF
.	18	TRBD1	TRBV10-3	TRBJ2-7	TGTGCCAGCGCGGCAAACAGAGGGACAGCTTTCACCACCTACGAGCAGTACTTC	CASAANRGTAFTTYEQYF
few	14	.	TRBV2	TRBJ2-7	TGTGCCAGCAGTTCGGGGCTGGAATCCTACGAGCAGTACTTC	CASSSGLESYEQYF
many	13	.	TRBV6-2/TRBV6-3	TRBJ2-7	TGTGCCAGCACTAAAAGCGGCACCTACGAGCAGTACTTC	CASTKSGTYEQYF
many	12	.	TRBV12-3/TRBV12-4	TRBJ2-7	TGTGCCAGCAGTATCAGCCCGTACGAGCAGTACTTC	CASSISPYEQYF
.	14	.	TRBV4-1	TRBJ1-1	TGCGCCAGCAGCCAAGTCGGCAGGCTAGCTGAAGCTTTCTTT	CASSQVGRLAEAFF
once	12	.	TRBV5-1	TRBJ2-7	TGTGCCAGCAGATGGAGGGAAAACGAGCAGTACTTC	CASRWRENEQYF
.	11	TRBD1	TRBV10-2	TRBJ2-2	TGCGCCAGCAGACGGACAGGGGAGCTGGTTTTT	CASRRTGELVF
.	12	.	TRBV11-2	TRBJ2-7	TGTGCCAGCAGCTCTCGGGACCCGGGGCAGTACTTC	CASSSRDPGQYF
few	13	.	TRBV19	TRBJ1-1	TGTGCCAGTAGTACCACAGGGATCACTGAAGCTTTCTTT	CASSTTGITEAFF
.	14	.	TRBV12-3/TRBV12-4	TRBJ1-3	TGTGCCAGCAGTGGGTCCGGGGCTGGAAACACCATATATTTT	CASSGSGAGNTIYF
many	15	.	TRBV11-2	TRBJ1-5	TGTGCCAGCAGCTTAGATGGTAGGGGCAATCAGCCCCAGCATTTT	CASSLDGRGNQPQHF
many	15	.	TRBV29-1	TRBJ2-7	TGCAGCGTTGAAGAACCAAACTGGGGGACCTACGAGCAGTACTTC	CSVEEPNWGTYEQYF
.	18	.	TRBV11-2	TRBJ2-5	TGTGCCAGCAGCCAGAATTCGGGGACGGCGAGACTACAAGAGACCCAGTACTTC	CASSQNSGTARLQETQYF
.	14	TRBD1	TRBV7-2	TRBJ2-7	TGTGCCAGCAGGGGGACAGCACGTACGTCCGAGCAGTACTTC	CASRGTARTSEQYF
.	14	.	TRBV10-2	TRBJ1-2	TGCGCCAGCAGCCAATCCCAGGGTTTGTCTGGCTACACCTTC	CASSQSQGLSGYTF
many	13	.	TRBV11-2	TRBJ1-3	TGTGCCAGCAGCCTGGACGGTGGAAACACCATATATTTT	CASSLDGGNTIYF
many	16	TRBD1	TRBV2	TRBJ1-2	TGTGCCAGCACGTGGCTGATGGGACAGGGGGTAAATGGCTACACCTTC	CASTWLMGQGVNGYTF
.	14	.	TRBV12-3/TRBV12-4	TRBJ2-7	TGTGCCAGCAGCTTGGAAGCGGAGTCTCACGAGCAGTACTTC	CASSLEAESHEQYF
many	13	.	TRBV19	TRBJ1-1	TGTGCCAGTAGTATGGAAGGGGCCACTGAAGCTTTCTTT	CASSMEGATEAFF
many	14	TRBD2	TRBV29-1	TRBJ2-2	TGCAGCGTGGACGGACTAGCGGGCACCGGGGAGCTGTTTTTT	CSVDGLAGTGELFF
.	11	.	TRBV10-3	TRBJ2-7	TGTGCCATCAGTGCAGGGGTCGAGCAGTACTTC	CAISAGVEQYF
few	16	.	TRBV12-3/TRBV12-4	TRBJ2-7	TGTGCCAGCAGTTTATCGACAGGACCGCAGTCCTACGAGCAGTACTTC	CASSLSTGPQSYEQYF
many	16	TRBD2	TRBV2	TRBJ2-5	TGTGCCAGCAGTGAAGGGACTAGCGGGGCCCAAGAGACCCAGTACTTC	CASSEGTSGAQETQYF
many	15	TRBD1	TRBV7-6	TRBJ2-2	TGTGCCAGCAGCGTTCGGACAGGGGCCAACGGGGAGCTGTTTTTT	CASSVRTGANGELFF
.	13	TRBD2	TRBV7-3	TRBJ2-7	TGTGCCAGCAGCTTAACGCGGGGGAAGGAGCAGTACTTC	CASSLTRGKEQYF
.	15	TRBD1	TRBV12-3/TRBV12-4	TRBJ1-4	TGTGCCAGCAGTTTTGCGGGACAGGGGGACGAAAAACTGTTTTTT	CASSFAGQGDEKLFF
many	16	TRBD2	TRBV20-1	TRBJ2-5	TGCAGTGCTAGGGGCCGGGGACTAGCGGATTCAGAGACCCAGTACTTC	CSARGRGLADSETQYF
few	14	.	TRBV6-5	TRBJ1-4	TGTGCCAGCAGTAGGGAATGGGACGGTGAAAAACTGTTTTTT	CASSREWDGEKLFF
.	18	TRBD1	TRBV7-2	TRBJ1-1	TGTGCCAGCAGCTTAGTGAGGGCCAGGGGGCGATGGGGAACTGAAGCTTTCTTT	CASSLVRARGRWGTEAFF
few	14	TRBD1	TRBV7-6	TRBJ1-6	TGTGCCAGCAGTCAAACAGGGGTGGATTCACCCCTCCACTTT	CASSQTGVDSPLHF